The source of this T cell receptor beta chain is a study of T cells in Graves' hyperthyroidism and ophthalmopathy. This clonotype was found a few times. Regions amplified from RNA transcripts were the TCR beta CDR3 regions. RT-PCR in the first round (using the HTBI primer set) targeted the TCR CDR3. Using its own MiXCR run on the multiplex PCR reads, TCRdb lists one record per CDR3 protein. The sample includes 350,000 to 450,000 distinct CDR3 sequences, around 14% of them seen just once. Germline CDR1 is SGHTA and CDR2 is FQGNSA. V was pared by 4 bases and J by 0 bases, with 6 bases of the junction left unmatched. The length of the CDR3 is 16 residues.

This TCR was sampled from a woman aged 55 to 70 with Graves' hyperthyroidism. Sequenced input: blood. This rearrangement joins TRBV7-2 to TRBJ1-2; 9 nucleotides match TRBD1. The CDR3: CASSSYRDRANYGYTF. For the CDR3, the DNA is TGTGCCAGCAGCTCATACCGGGACAGGGCTAACTATGGCTACACCTTC.